Listed below are T cell receptor beta chains from one sample, sequenced in a study of T cell responses to AZD1222 COVID-19 vaccine. Sequencing used immunoSEQ multiplex PCR; TCRdb keeps in-frame clones, though not all of them. The profile shows roughly 160,000 clones, about nine tenths of them singletons. The input for sequencing was peripheral blood, taken on day 0 of AZD1222 vaccination. All receptors come from an adult in good health. The CDR3 runs from the conserved cysteine through the conserved F or W. Fields, in order: V gene, D gene, J gene, clone size, CDR3 DNA, CDR3 protein. D genes are given only for firm matches. Only some rows state a clone size, as once, few, many or a class for expanded clones.

V: TRBV6-2/TRBV6-3; D: -; J: TRBJ2-6; size: few; DNA: TGTGCCAGCAGTTGGGACGTCGCTGGGGCCAACGTCCTGACTTTC; CDR3: CASSWDVAGANVLTF
V: TRBV15; D: TRBD2; J: TRBJ2-7; size: -; DNA: TGTGCCACCAGCAGAGATAGGAGCGGGGGTTCGGGGGAGCAGTACTTC; CDR3: CATSRDRSGGSGEQYF
V: TRBV5-1; D: -; J: TRBJ1-4; size: -; DNA: TGCGCCAGCAGCTTCGGATCTGCAACTAATGAAAAACTGTTTTTT; CDR3: CASSFGSATNEKLFF
V: TRBV7-9; D: -; J: TRBJ2-1; size: medium-sized; DNA: TGTGCCAGCAGCTCCTTTGAGGGGGAGTTCTTC; CDR3: CASSSFEGEFF
V: TRBV6-2/TRBV6-3; D: TRBD1; J: TRBJ1-5; size: -; DNA: TGTGCCAGCAGTTCATCACCCCCTGGGACAGGGGGTCAGCCCCAGCATTTT; CDR3: CASSSSPPGTGGQPQHF
V: TRBV7-8; D: -; J: TRBJ1-2; size: -; DNA: TGTGCCAGCAGCTTAGCCCGACAACTCGGCTACACCTTC; CDR3: CASSLARQLGYTF
V: TRBV7-2; D: TRBD1; J: TRBJ1-2; size: once; DNA: TGTGCCAGCAGCTTATATCCGAGACAGGGATCTAACTATGGCTACACCTTC; CDR3: CASSLYPRQGSNYGYTF
V: TRBV7-2; D: -; J: TRBJ1-4; size: -; DNA: TGTGCCAGCAGCCCCAGTGCCGCCCTGGGGGAAAAACTGTTTTTT; CDR3: CASSPSAALGEKLFF
V: TRBV5-1; D: -; J: TRBJ2-5; size: -; DNA: TGCGCCAGCTCTCCCACCGCCGCAGGCCTGCAAGAGACCCAGTACTTC; CDR3: CASSPTAAGLQETQYF
V: TRBV10-1; D: TRBD1; J: TRBJ1-6; size: -; DNA: TGCGCCAGCTCGACTGTTCTAGGGGGCAGGTATAATTCACCCCTCCACTTT; CDR3: CASSTVLGGRYNSPLHF
V: TRBV9; D: TRBD1; J: TRBJ2-4; size: once; DNA: TGTGCCAGCAGCGAGACAGGGAACATAGCCAAAAACATTCAGTACTTC; CDR3: CASSETGNIAKNIQYF
V: TRBV19; D: -; J: TRBJ1-1; size: -; DNA: TGTGCCAGTAGTGAATACATGGGGGGGAACACTGAAGCTTTCTTT; CDR3: CASSEYMGGNTEAFF
V: TRBV5-1; D: -; J: TRBJ1-6; size: -; DNA: TGCGCCAGCAGCCCCGGGGAGTATAATTCACCCCTCCACTTT; CDR3: CASSPGEYNSPLHF
V: TRBV5-1; D: TRBD1; J: TRBJ1-3; size: -; DNA: TGCGGCAGCCAGGGGGCAGGTGGAAACACCATATATTTT; CDR3: CGSQGAGGNTIYF
V: TRBV10-3; D: -; J: TRBJ1-2; size: -; DNA: TGTGCCATCAGTGATGGGGGAGGGGGCTACACCTTC; CDR3: CAISDGGGGYTF
V: TRBV12-3/TRBV12-4; D: -; J: TRBJ2-2; size: -; DNA: TGTGCCAGCAGTCACACCGGGGAGCTGTTTTTT; CDR3: CASSHTGELFF
V: TRBV11-3; D: -; J: TRBJ1-2; size: -; DNA: TGTGCCAGCAGTTCTACAGGGAACTATGGCTACACCTTC; CDR3: CASSSTGNYGYTF
V: TRBV5-1; D: TRBD1; J: TRBJ2-1; size: -; DNA: TGCGCCAGCAGCCCCTGGGACAGGACCTACAATGAGCAGTTCTTC; CDR3: CASSPWDRTYNEQFF
V: TRBV4-2; D: TRBD2; J: TRBJ2-2; size: -; DNA: TGTGCCAGCAGCCTGACTAGCGGGGGAGGCGGGGAGCTGTTTTTT; CDR3: CASSLTSGGGGELFF
V: TRBV19; D: TRBD1; J: TRBJ1-5; size: many; DNA: TGTGCCAGTAGTACGACAGGGGGCACGGGCAATCAGCCCCAGCATTTT; CDR3: CASSTTGGTGNQPQHF
V: TRBV1; D: -; J: TRBJ1-2; size: -; DNA: TGCACCAGCAGCCAAGACCCCCCCACCTCCCCAGACCTGAGAAACTATGGCTACACCTTC; CDR3: CTSSQDPPTSPDLRNYGYTF
V: TRBV9; D: TRBD1; J: TRBJ1-5; size: -; DNA: TGTGCCAGCAGCGTAGTCAAGGGGGCGATTGTTCAGCCCCAGCATTTT; CDR3: CASSVVKGAIVQPQHF
V: TRBV6-5; D: TRBD2; J: TRBJ2-7; size: once; DNA: TGTGCCAGCAGTTCTCTAGCGGGGGATATCTACGAGCAGTACTTC; CDR3: CASSSLAGDIYEQYF
V: TRBV28; D: TRBD1; J: TRBJ1-6; size: -; DNA: TGTGCCAGCAGGGGACAGGGGTATTCACCCCTCCACTTT; CDR3: CASRGQGYSPLHF
V: TRBV5-1; D: -; J: TRBJ1-2; size: -; DNA: TGCGCCAGCAGCTTAGGAGGGTCGGATGGCTACACCTTC; CDR3: CASSLGGSDGYTF
V: TRBV27; D: TRBD1; J: TRBJ1-3; size: once; DNA: TGTGCCAGCAGCCCAGACAGGGATGGTGGAAACACCATATATTTT; CDR3: CASSPDRDGGNTIYF
V: TRBV28; D: -; J: TRBJ1-1; size: -; DNA: TGTGCCAGCTCCCTTGGGGGCCCGCGGAGGACTGAAGCTTTCTTT; CDR3: CASSLGGPRRTEAFF
V: TRBV4-3; D: TRBD1; J: TRBJ1-2; size: -; DNA: TGCGCCAGCAGCCAAGGGACAGGGGCGTCTGATGGCTACACCTTC; CDR3: CASSQGTGASDGYTF
V: TRBV6-6; D: -; J: TRBJ1-1; size: -; DNA: TGTGCCAGCAGTTACTCATTCGGGAACACTGAAGCTTTCTTT; CDR3: CASSYSFGNTEAFF
V: TRBV12-3/TRBV12-4; D: -; J: TRBJ2-2; size: -; DNA: TGTGCCAGCAGTTTATGGGTGACCGAGGAGCTGTTTTTT; CDR3: CASSLWVTEELFF
V: TRBV28; D: -; J: TRBJ1-2; size: -; DNA: TGTGCCAGCAGTGTGGGAACAGGACCCTCCACCTATGGCTACACCTTC; CDR3: CASSVGTGPSTYGYTF
V: TRBV7-2; D: -; J: TRBJ2-1; size: -; DNA: TGTGCCAGCAGCCCCCGTGGGACCCGCCACTACAATGAGCAGTTCTTC; CDR3: CASSPRGTRHYNEQFF
V: TRBV6-5; D: TRBD1; J: TRBJ1-2; size: -; DNA: TGTGCCAGCCTTCCGACAGGGGGCGGAGGGTATGGCTACACCTTC; CDR3: CASLPTGGGGYGYTF
V: TRBV7-9; D: -; J: TRBJ1-6; size: once; DNA: TGTGCCAGCAGCGTTTATAATCTACGCTATAATTCACCCCTCCACTTT; CDR3: CASSVYNLRYNSPLHF
V: TRBV5-1; D: -; J: TRBJ2-1; size: -; DNA: TGCGCCAGCAGCTTGGACCCAAATGGGAATGAGCAGTTCTTC; CDR3: CASSLDPNGNEQFF
V: TRBV5-1; D: TRBD1; J: TRBJ1-1; size: once; DNA: TGCGCCAGCAGCCCGAGATGGACAGGGAGCACTGAAGCTTTCTTT; CDR3: CASSPRWTGSTEAFF
V: TRBV23-1; D: -; J: TRBJ1-2; size: -; DNA: TGCGCCAGCAGTCTCGACGGGTGGTTCCGGTTCTGTGGCTACACCTTC; CDR3: CASSLDGWFRFCGYTF